The 27 T cell receptor beta chains below all came from one sample that was sequenced in a study of T cells in Graves' hyperthyroidism and ophthalmopathy. It was RNA transcripts that yielded the amplified TCR beta CDR3 regions. Carried out on the TCR CDR3, a first-round RT-PCR used the HTBI primer set. Each CDR3 protein is one row after TCRdb ran MiXCR on the multiplex PCR reads. The data hold around 420,000 distinct CDR3 sequences, with around 13% observed a single time. The sequenced sample was blood. These receptors were taken from a woman younger than 30 with Graves' hyperthyroidism.

This clonotype was counted ten times or more. The CDR3 sequence: CASSTLQGAASTEAFF. The CDR3 DNA sequence: TGTGCCAGCAGTACCTTACAGGGGGCGGCTTCTACTGAAGCTTTCTTT. J is TRBJ1-1 and V is TRBV28, with TRBD1 matching over 9 bases. Per germline, CDR1 MDHEN and CDR2 SYDVKM. The junction had 12 bases not matched to a gene; V was cut back by 5 bases and J by 5 bases. This CDR3 has 16 amino acids.

This clonotype was seen many times. This chain joins TRBV5-1 and TRBJ2-7; TRBD2 matches 11 bases. Trimming removed 5 bases from V and 7 bases from J; junction bases left unmatched: 11. This CDR3 has 15 amino acids. The germline V gene encodes CDR1 SGHRS and CDR2 YFSETQ. For the CDR3, the DNA is TGCGCCAGCAGTTTAGCGGGAGGGGCGCCGTGGGAGCAGTACTTC. Translation: CASSLAGGAPWEQYF.

This clonotype was counted at least ten times. V usage is TRBV20-1 and J usage is TRBJ2-1, with 7 nucleotides matching TRBD2. Germline CDR1 reads DFQATT; CDR2 reads SNEGSKA (reference sequence). The CDR3 is made up of 16 amino acids. V gave up 2 bases and J gave up 3 bases; unmatched junction bases: 10. CDR3 protein: CSARPTSSPDYNEQFF. The DNA for the CDR3 is TGCAGTGCTAGACCGACTAGCTCTCCCGACTACAATGAGCAGTTCTTC.

A remark on this clonotype: A much larger clone sits a single nucleotide away, making a read error possible. This chain uses TRBV13 with TRBJ1-3, with D maybe TRBD1 (5 bases). This CDR3 comprises 14 residues. Germline V CDR1 and CDR2: PRHDT, FYEKMQ (reference sequence). As DNA, the CDR3 is TGTGTCAGCAGCTACCGGGACGCAGGAAACACCATATATTTT. It translates to CVSSYRDAGNTIYF. Supplemented by reference TRBV13 and TRBJ1-3, the full variable domain reads AAGVIQSPRHLIKEKRETATLKCYPIPRHDTVYWYQQGPGQDPQFLISFYEKMQSDKGSIPDRFSAQQFSDYHSELNMSSLELGDSALYFCVSSYRDAGNTIYFGEGSWLTVV.

The chain recombines TRBV6-5 with TRBJ1-1; D is unclear. Germline V lookup: CDR1 MNHEY, CDR2 SVGAGI. Trimming took 2 bases from V and 1 from J, leaving 11 bases between them. This CDR3 spans 15 amino acids. CDR3 loop: CASSYPPQRNTEAFF. CDR3 nucleotide sequence: TGTGCCAGCAGTTACCCCCCCCAACGGAACACTGAAGCTTTCTTT.

The rearrangement uses TRBV14 and TRBJ1-2; weak D call: TRBD1 (5 bases). Germline V gene lookup returns CDR1 SGHDN and CDR2 FVKESK. V was trimmed by 2 bases and J by 7 bases, leaving 20 bases between them. The CDR3 sequence is 16 residues long. The CDR3 spells CASSQPPGKGRFGYTF. The CDR3 DNA reads TGTGCCAGCAGCCAACCTCCAGGGAAGGGAAGGTTTGGCTACACCTTC.

This clonotype showed up just a few times. J is TRBJ2-1 and V is TRBV7-9; unclear D gene. Germline CDR1 and CDR2: SEHNR and FQNEAQ (reference sequence). The ends were cut back, 7 bases at V and 7 bases at J, with 11 bases in the middle. CDR3 size: 12 residues. In nucleotides, the CDR3 is TGTGCCAGCACCAATAAGTTGAATGAGCAGTTCTTC. This gives the protein CASTNKLNEQFF.

This clonotype occurred many times. V gene TRBV11-2 combines with J gene TRBJ2-1; D is ambiguous. Germline-derived CDR1 and CDR2 are SGHAT and FQNNGV. The CDR3 loop spans 13 amino acids. Trimming removed 0 bases from V and 10 bases from J, with 10 bases in between. CDR3 nucleotide sequence: TGTGCCAGCAGCTTAGATCGCAGAGACGAGCAGTTCTTC. It specifies CASSLDRRDEQFF.

This clonotype was counted only a few times. The genes are TRBV5-8 and TRBJ2-7; D might be TRBD2 (6 bases). Deletions cut 0 bases from V and 5 bases from J, with 12 bases between. Germline V gene sequence: CDR1 SGHTS, CDR2 YDEGEE. The CDR3 runs 14 residues. DNA of the CDR3: TGTGCCAGCAGCTTGGGGACTCCGGGGGACGAGCAGTACTTC. Amino acids: CASSLGTPGDEQYF.

The CDR3 nucleotides are TGTGCCAGCAGTTTGGGGACTAGCGGGAGTCAGACCCAGTACTTC. It translates to CASSLGTSGSQTQYF. The chain is built from TRBV27 and TRBJ2-5, with 14 nucleotides matching TRBD2. V gave up 3 bases and J gave up 6 bases; unmatched junction bases: 3. Germline CDR1 and CDR2: MNHEY and SMNVEV (reference sequence). CDR3 length: 15 amino acids.

This clonotype has at least ten counts. This chain links TRBV12-3 or TRBV12-4 with TRBJ2-5; TRBD2 agrees at 7 bases. The CDR3 extends over 16 amino acids. V was pared by 3 bases and J by 2 bases, with 9 bases of the junction left unmatched. In nucleotides, the CDR3 is TGTGCCAGCAGTTTTGGTTTGGCGGGGGTACAAGAGACCCAGTACTTC. It codes for CASSFGLAGVQETQYF.

This clonotype was counted many times. This chain joins TRBV11-2 and TRBJ2-7, with D maybe TRBD1 (5 bases). The CDR3 is made up of 14 amino acids. Germline-derived CDR1 and CDR2 are SGHAT and FQNNGV. Trimming cost V 1 base and J 4 bases, with 11 bases left between them. The CDR3 DNA follows: TGTGCCAGCAGCTTAGTGGGTCCAGGGTACGAGCAGTACTTC. This translates into CASSLVGPGYEQYF. The variable domain in full, with the rest retrieved from reference TRBV11-2 and TRBJ2-7, is EAGVAQSPRYKIIEKRQSVAFWCNPISGHATLYWYQQILGQGPKLLIQFQNNGVVDDSQLPKDRFSAERLKGVDSTLKIQPAKLEDSAVYLCASSLVGPGYEQYFGPGTRLTVT.

CDR3 region: CASRGTSFSEQYF. Here the CDR3 DNA reads TGTGCCAGCAGGGGGACTAGTTTTTCCGAGCAGTACTTC. This chain connects TRBV6-2 or TRBV6-3 to TRBJ2-7, with TRBD2 matching over 8 bases. Germline V lookup: CDR1 MNHEY, CDR2 SVGEGT. V shed 6 bases, J shed 6 bases, and the junction held 7 bases outside the gene matches. The CDR3 totals 13 residues.

This clonotype appeared many times. The V call is TRBV2, the J call TRBJ1-5; D perhaps matches TRBD1 (6 bases). The CDR3 covers 14 residues. Trimming cost V 8 bases and J 0 bases, with 11 bases left between them. In germline, CDR1 is SNHLY, CDR2 FYNNEI. The CDR3 region is CASEDSDSNQPQHF. CDR3 bases: TGTGCCAGCGAGGACAGCGATAGCAATCAGCCCCAGCATTTT. Using reference TRBV2 and TRBJ1-5 for the parts outside the CDR3, the full variable domain is EPEVTQTPSHQVTQMGQEVILRCVPISNHLYFYWYRQILGQKVEFLVSFYNNEISEKSEIFDDQFSVERPDGSNFTLKIRSTKLEDSAMYFCASEDSDSNQPQHFGDGTRLSIL.

The chain uses TRBV30 and TRBJ1-5, with D unclear. Trimming shortened V by 3 bases and J by 2 bases, and 14 bases separated the two germline ends. The CDR3 runs to 15 residues. CDR1 is GTSNPN, CDR2 SVGIG, per germline (reference sequence). The CDR3 DNA reads TGTGCCTGGAGCTCCGGGAGTCACGGCAATCAGCCCCAGCATTTT. Translated, it gives CAWSSGSHGNQPQHF.

This clonotype was seen repeatedly, ten times or more. This chain joins TRBV28 and TRBJ1-5, with D perhaps matching TRBD1 (5 bases). Trimming stripped 2 bases from V and 0 bases from J, with 11 bases between. Germline V gene lookup returns CDR1 MDHEN and CDR2 SYDVKM. The CDR3 is made up of 16 amino acids. The CDR3 is CASSLRTFDSNQPQHF. As DNA, the CDR3 is TGTGCCAGCAGTTTAAGGACATTCGATAGCAATCAGCCCCAGCATTTT.

This clonotype was picked up many times. The V gene is TRBV28, the J gene TRBJ1-1; no reliable D call. From germline, CDR1 is MDHEN and CDR2 SYDVKM. This CDR3 comprises 13 residues. Trimming pared 6 bases from V and 0 bases from J, leaving 8 bases between. The CDR3 protein is CASRPTLNTEAFF. The CDR3 coding sequence is TGTGCCAGCAGGCCGACACTGAACACTGAAGCTTTCTTT.

This clonotype has a count of ten or more. This rearrangement joins TRBV3-1 to TRBJ2-1, with TRBD2 identical over 13 bases. The V segment lost 1 base and the J segment 14 bases; nucleotides outside the gene matches: 8. Germline assignment: CDR1 LGHDT and CDR2 YNNKEL (reference sequence). This CDR3 contains 15 residues. The CDR3 is CASSQVLLAGGGKFF. The CDR3 nucleotides read TGTGCCAGCAGCCAAGTGTTACTAGCGGGAGGGGGAAAGTTCTTC.

Only a few counts were recorded for this clonotype. The J gene is TRBJ1-1, the V gene TRBV4-2; TRBD1 might be the D (5 bases). CDR3 length: 13 amino acids. Per the germline V gene, CDR1 is LGHNA and CDR2 is YNFKEQ. Trimming left V 7 bases short and J 3 bases short, with 12 bases between. The CDR3 reads CASTLLRDTEAFF. DNA of the CDR3: TGTGCCAGCACCTTGCTCAGGGACACTGAAGCTTTCTTT.

This clonotype was detected ten times or more. This chain joins TRBV6-1 and TRBJ2-5; 8 nucleotides agree with TRBD2. The CDR3 has 16 amino acids. V lost 5 bases, J lost 1 base, and 9 bases stayed unmatched. Germline lookup yields CDR1 MNHNS and CDR2 SASEGT. CDR3: CASSRRAGEPQETQYF. The DNA for the CDR3 is TGTGCCAGCAGTCGACGAGCGGGAGAGCCCCAAGAGACCCAGTACTTC.

There are many counts of this clonotype. CDR3: CSASSWGADTQYF. For the CDR3, the DNA is TGCAGTGCTAGTTCGTGGGGGGCAGATACGCAGTATTTT. The chain is built from TRBV20-1 and TRBJ2-3; TRBD2 might be the D (6 bases). Germline CDR1 reads DFQATT; CDR2 reads SNEGSKA (reference sequence). With 3 bases removed from V and 4 bases from J, the gap between germline ends came to 11 bases. The CDR3 totals 13 residues.

In this sample, this clonotype turned up many times. V and J are TRBV28 and TRBJ2-7; 8 bases are a match to TRBD1. The CDR3 covers 14 residues. Germline V gene data show CDR1 as MDHEN and CDR2 as SYDVKM. Losses at the gene ends were 6 bases for V and 0 bases for J; bases not matched to a gene: 4. The CDR3 sequence: CASSYGQGSYEQYF. CDR3 DNA: TGTGCCAGCAGCTATGGACAGGGCTCCTACGAGCAGTACTTC.

Ten or more counts support this clonotype. V gene TRBV20-1 combines with J gene TRBJ2-5; 7 positions match TRBD2. Germline loops: CDR1 DFQATT, CDR2 SNEGSKA (reference sequence). J lost 5 bases, V lost 6 bases, and 6 bases had no gene match. The length of the CDR3 is 12 residues. The CDR3 coding sequence is TGCAGTGCCTCCACTAGCGTGGAGACCCAGTACTTC. Protein product: CSASTSVETQYF.

This clonotype was recorded at least ten times. The chain employs TRBV6-6 and TRBJ2-6; 8 nucleotides agree with TRBD1. The CDR3 covers 19 residues. V lost 0 bases, J lost 0 bases, and 7 bases stayed unmatched. Germline CDR1 is MNHNY and CDR2 is SVGAGI (reference sequence). DNA for the CDR3: TGTGCCAGCAGTTACTCCGGGACAGGCACCCACTCTGGGGCCAACGTCCTGACTTTC. Encoded protein: CASSYSGTGTHSGANVLTF.

CDR3 sequence (DNA): TGTGCCAGCAGCCCAATATCCTGGGCGTTGGTCGACAATGAGCAGTTCTTC. It translates to CASSPISWALVDNEQFF. This rearrangement joins TRBV3-1 to TRBJ2-1; D ambiguous. In germline, CDR1 is LGHDT, CDR2 YNNKEL (reference sequence). The CDR3 has 17 residues. V lost 4 bases to trimming and J lost 5 bases, with 21 bases between them.

In this sample, this clonotype turned up many times. J is TRBJ2-1 and V is TRBV29-1; D remains ambiguous. The CDR3 is 11 amino acids. In germline, CDR1 is SQVTM, CDR2 ANQGSEA. Trimming cost V 4 bases and J 3 bases, with 4 bases left between them. For the CDR3, the DNA is TGCAGCGTTGTCAACTACAATGAGCAGTTCTTC. It encodes CSVVNYNEQFF.

This clonotype came up a few times. V usage is TRBV12-3 or TRBV12-4 and J usage is TRBJ1-3; D is possibly TRBD1 (6 bases). Trimming left V 7 bases short and J 4 bases short, with 26 bases between. This CDR3 has 18 amino acids. The chain's CDR3 is CASNLDRGLRVGGNTIYF. DNA of the CDR3: TGTGCCAGCAACCTGGACAGAGGGCTCCGTGTTGGAGGAAACACCATATATTTT.